Given below is one T cell receptor (beta chain) in context. This sample was included in a study of preoperative IRX-2 immunotherapy in early breast cancer. V lost 4 bases and J lost 7; bases outside the gene matches: 15. The CDR3 length is 16 residues. Germline CDR1 reads MNHGY; CDR2 reads SAAAGT. As for treatment: preoperative locoregional IRX-2 cytokine immunotherapy. Samples came from a phase Ib trial of preoperative locoregional IRX-2 cytokine immunotherapy. Assay used: immunoSEQ multiplex PCR; TCRdb lists only in-frame clones, some missing. This sample has 20,000 to 30,000 clones; 75% to 85% occur once, and the top ten carry about 1.2%.

Sequencing used lymph node tissue, obtained after IRX-2 immunotherapy. The clonotype comes from a human donor with breast cancer. The V gene is TRBV6-8, the J gene TRBJ1-2; 7 bases map to TRBD1. The CDR3 loop is CASSLSEGAKSSGYTF. DNA for the CDR3: TGTGCCAGCAGTTTATCGGAGGGGGCGAAATCGTCTGGCTACACCTTC.